This is a list of T cell receptor beta chains from one sample in a study of T cells in Graves' hyperthyroidism and ophthalmopathy. TCRdb re-derived calls from the multiplex PCR reads in MiXCR, one entry per CDR3 protein. The table has over 650,000 distinct CDR3 sequences, roughly 15% seen once. Material for sequencing was blood. The receptors stem from a man younger than 30 with Graves' hyperthyroidism. The CDR3 runs from the conserved cysteine through the conserved F or W. A D gene is named only where the DNA matches it firmly. Clone size is shown for a subset of rows, as once, few, many or a class of expanded clone.

D gene: .
V gene: TRBV9
clone size: few
J gene: TRBJ2-5
CDR3 DNA: TGTGCCAGCAGCGTATCAGGGGACGAGACCCAGTACTTC
CDR3 protein: CASSVSGDETQYF

D gene: TRBD2
V gene: TRBV7-8
clone size: few
J gene: TRBJ2-1
CDR3 DNA: TGTGCCAGCAGCCATGGGACTAGCGGGAGGCGGGGGCAGTTCTTC
CDR3 protein: CASSHGTSGRRGQFF

D gene: .
V gene: TRBV12-3/TRBV12-4
clone size: .
J gene: TRBJ1-1
CDR3 DNA: TGTGCCAGCAAGGAATACAGGAACACTGAAGCTTTCTTT
CDR3 protein: CASKEYRNTEAFF

D gene: TRBD1
V gene: TRBV6-1
clone size: few
J gene: TRBJ1-4
CDR3 DNA: TGTGCCAGCAGGAGACAGGGAAATAATGAAAAACTGTTTTTT
CDR3 protein: CASRRQGNNEKLFF

D gene: .
V gene: TRBV18
clone size: .
J gene: TRBJ2-7
CDR3 DNA: TGTGCCAGCTCGCGGACAGCGACCTACGAGCAGTGCTTC
CDR3 protein: CASSRTATYEQCF

D gene: .
V gene: TRBV15
clone size: few
J gene: TRBJ2-5
CDR3 DNA: TGTGCCACCCCATCTTCCGGGTACCAAGAGACCCAGTACTTC
CDR3 protein: CATPSSGYQETQYF

D gene: TRBD2
V gene: TRBV28
clone size: many
J gene: TRBJ2-2
CDR3 DNA: TGTGCCAGCAGTCTCCCGGGGGGAGGGAACACCGGGGAGCTGTTTTTT
CDR3 protein: CASSLPGGGNTGELFF

D gene: .
V gene: TRBV4-1
clone size: .
J gene: TRBJ2-7
CDR3 DNA: TGCGCCAGCAGCCAAGGGGGGGCTCTCTCCTACGAGCAGTACTTC
CDR3 protein: CASSQGGALSYEQYF

D gene: .
V gene: TRBV9
clone size: .
J gene: TRBJ2-1
CDR3 DNA: TGTGCCAGCAGCGATCGTTCAGGGTACAATGAGCAGTTCTTC
CDR3 protein: CASSDRSGYNEQFF

D gene: .
V gene: TRBV7-2
clone size: few
J gene: TRBJ2-3
CDR3 DNA: TGTGCCAGCAGCCCCGGCCGGTCTGCGGGGCTCACAGATACGCAGTATTTT
CDR3 protein: CASSPGRSAGLTDTQYF

D gene: .
V gene: TRBV9
clone size: many
J gene: TRBJ1-1
CDR3 DNA: TGTGCCAGCAGCGTAGAGTTCAACACTGAAGCTTTCTTT
CDR3 protein: CASSVEFNTEAFF

D gene: .
V gene: TRBV20-1
clone size: many
J gene: TRBJ1-1
CDR3 DNA: TGCAGTGCTAGAGTGGGGAATCCGAACACTGAAGCTTTCTTT
CDR3 protein: CSARVGNPNTEAFF